This T cell receptor beta chain was obtained from a study of cytomegalovirus exposure and HLA in healthy donors. At the level of the study: Among the approximately 410 genotyped donors, 70% to 85% were placed in the Caucasian-associated ancestry cluster.

This CDR3 has 18 amino acids. CDR1 and CDR2 from the germline V gene are SGHAT and FQNNGV. Each of the donors was a healthy bone marrow donor. Nominally healthy donors were sampled, though unrecorded immune exposures were likely. A word on this clone: Its antigen remains unidentified.

Vbeta (60) and Jbeta (13) primers were used in the PCR. Repertoires were generated with immunoSEQ multiplex PCR, while TCRdb's copy carries only in-frame clones and drops some. The table lists fewer than 250,000 clones, 75% to 80% of them singletons. Study-wide points: Researchers counted 180 or so TCR beta chains as cytomegalovirus-associated.

The sample taken for sequencing was PBMCs. This clonotype was obtained from a man aged 18 to 30 in good health and CMV-seronegative. V and J are TRBV11-2 and TRBJ2-5, with 9 bases matching TRBD2. The better agreement between TRBJ2-7 and the DNA end casts doubt on the J call. The CDR3 is CASSLIAGANGGPYEQYF. CDR3 sequence (DNA): TGTGCCAGCAGCTTAATAGCGGGAGCAAACGGAGGGCCGTACGAGCAGTACTTC.